This T cell receptor beta chain came from a study of identical twins. This clonotype was observed a handful of times. Antigen unknown. Template switching added a universal primer site; cDNA carried unique molecular identifiers. In TCRdb, the 5' RACE reads were re-called with MiXCR into one record per CDR3 protein. Among roughly 350,000 distinct CDR3 sequences listed, around 12% were seen once. V was clipped by 5 bases and J by 6 bases; unmatched bases: 9. CDR1 and CDR2 (germline): MNHEY, SMNVEV (reference sequence). The CDR3 has 14 residues. Study results and limitations: Out-of-frame alpha sequences shared by twins were enriched for low generation probability.

All donors comprised healthy Caucasians. The data also belong to a second study, concerning yellow fever vaccine responses in identical twins.

The rearrangement uses TRBV27 and TRBJ2-5; 7 bases are shared with TRBD2. Sequences were obtained from CD8+ T cells sorted from blood. The origin of this receptor is a woman aged 18-35 years in good health. CDR3 loop: CASSPTGGRKTQYF. In DNA form, the CDR3 reads TGTGCCAGCAGTCCAACGGGAGGCCGAAAGACCCAGTACTTC.